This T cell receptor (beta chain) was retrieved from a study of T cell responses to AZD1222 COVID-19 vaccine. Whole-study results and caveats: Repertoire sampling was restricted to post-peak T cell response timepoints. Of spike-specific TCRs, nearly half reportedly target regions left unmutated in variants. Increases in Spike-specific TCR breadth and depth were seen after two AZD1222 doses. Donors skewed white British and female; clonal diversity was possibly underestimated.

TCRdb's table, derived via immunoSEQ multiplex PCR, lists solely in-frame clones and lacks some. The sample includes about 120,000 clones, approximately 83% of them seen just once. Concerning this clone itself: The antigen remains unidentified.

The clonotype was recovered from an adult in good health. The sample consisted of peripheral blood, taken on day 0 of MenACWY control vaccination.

The DNA of the CDR3 is TGTGCCAGCAGCGTCCGGATCCAGGGACTAGCGGGGGGGCTACTCTACAATGAGCAGTTCTTC. It translates to CASSVRIQGLAGGLLYNEQFF. The chain employs TRBV7-8 and TRBJ2-1; 16 bases match TRBD2. The germline V gene has CDR1 SGHVS and CDR2 FQNEAQ. The CDR3 is made up of 21 amino acids. V shed 5 bases and J 3 bases; nucleotides not matched to a gene: 16.